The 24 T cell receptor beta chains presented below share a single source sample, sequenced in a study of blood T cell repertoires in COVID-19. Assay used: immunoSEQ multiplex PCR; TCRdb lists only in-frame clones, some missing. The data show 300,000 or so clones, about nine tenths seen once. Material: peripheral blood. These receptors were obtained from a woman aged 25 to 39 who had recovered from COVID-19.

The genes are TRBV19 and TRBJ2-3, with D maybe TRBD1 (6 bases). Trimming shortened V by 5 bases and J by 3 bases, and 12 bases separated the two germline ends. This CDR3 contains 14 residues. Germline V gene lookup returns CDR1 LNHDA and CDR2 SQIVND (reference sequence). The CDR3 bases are TGTGCCAGTAGTCCAGGACAGCTTACAGATACGCAGTATTTT. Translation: CASSPGQLTDTQYF.

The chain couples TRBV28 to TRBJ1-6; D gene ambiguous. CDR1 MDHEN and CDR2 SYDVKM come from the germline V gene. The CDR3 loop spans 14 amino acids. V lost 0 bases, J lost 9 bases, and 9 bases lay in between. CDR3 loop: CASSLWNSRSPLHF. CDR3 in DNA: TGTGCCAGCAGTTTATGGAACAGCCGTTCACCCCTCCACTTT.

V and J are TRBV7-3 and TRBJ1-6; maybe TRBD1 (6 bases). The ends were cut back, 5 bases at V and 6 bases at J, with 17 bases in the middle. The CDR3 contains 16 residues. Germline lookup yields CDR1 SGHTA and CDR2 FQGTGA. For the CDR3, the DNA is TGTGCCAGCAGCCATGAGGGGAGGGGGACTAATTCACCCCTCCACTTT. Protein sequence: CASSHEGRGTNSPLHF.

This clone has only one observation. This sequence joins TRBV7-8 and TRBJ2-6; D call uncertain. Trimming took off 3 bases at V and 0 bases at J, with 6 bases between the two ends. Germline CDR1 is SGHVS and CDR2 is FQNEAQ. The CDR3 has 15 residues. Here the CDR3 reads CASSFQVSGANVLTF. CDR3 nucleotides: TGTGCCAGCAGCTTCCAGGTCTCTGGGGCCAACGTCCTGACTTTC.

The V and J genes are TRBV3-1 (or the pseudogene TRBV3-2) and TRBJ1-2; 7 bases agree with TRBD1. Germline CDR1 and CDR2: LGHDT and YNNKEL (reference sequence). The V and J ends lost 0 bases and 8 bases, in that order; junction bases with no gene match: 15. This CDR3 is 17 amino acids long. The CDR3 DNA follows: TGTGCCAGCAGCCAAGATCTAAGGGGGAACAGGGGTCAAGGCTACACCTTC. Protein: CASSQDLRGNRGQGYTF.

The CDR3 protein is CASSLRQGAGGYTF. The CDR3 nucleotides read TGCGCCAGCAGCTTGCGACAGGGGGCCGGAGGCTACACCTTC. The chain has TRBV5-1 and TRBJ1-2; TRBD1 matches 10 bases. Germline-derived CDR1 and CDR2 are SGHRS and YFSETQ. The CDR3 contains 14 residues. Trimming took 1 base from V and 8 from J; bases not matched to a gene: 5.

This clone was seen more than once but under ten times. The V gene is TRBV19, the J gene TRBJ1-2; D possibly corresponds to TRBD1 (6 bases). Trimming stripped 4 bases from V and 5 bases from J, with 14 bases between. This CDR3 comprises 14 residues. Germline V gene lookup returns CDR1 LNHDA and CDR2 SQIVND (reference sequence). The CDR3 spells CASSNGQITYGYTF. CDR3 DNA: TGTGCCAGTAGTAACGGACAGATCACTTATGGCTACACCTTC.

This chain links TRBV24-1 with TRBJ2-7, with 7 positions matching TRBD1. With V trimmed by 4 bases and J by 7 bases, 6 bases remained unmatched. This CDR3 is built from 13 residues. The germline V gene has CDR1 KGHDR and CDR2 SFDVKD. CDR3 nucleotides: TGTGCCACCAGTGAATCTCAGGGGGAGGAGCAGTACTTC. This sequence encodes CATSESQGEEQYF.

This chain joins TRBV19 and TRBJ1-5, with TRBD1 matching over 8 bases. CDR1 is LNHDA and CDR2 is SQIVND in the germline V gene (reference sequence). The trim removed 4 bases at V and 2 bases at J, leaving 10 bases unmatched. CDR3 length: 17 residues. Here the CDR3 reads CASSRATGARGNQPQHF. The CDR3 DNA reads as TGTGCCAGTAGTAGGGCGACAGGGGCTAGGGGCAATCAGCCCCAGCATTTT.

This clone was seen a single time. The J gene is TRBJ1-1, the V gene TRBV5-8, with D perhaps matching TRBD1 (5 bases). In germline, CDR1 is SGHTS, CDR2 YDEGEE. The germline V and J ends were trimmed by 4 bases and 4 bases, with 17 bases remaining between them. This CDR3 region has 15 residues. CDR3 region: CASSEWLGQSTEAFF. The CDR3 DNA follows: TGTGCCAGCAGCGAATGGTTGGGGCAGAGCACTGAAGCTTTCTTT.

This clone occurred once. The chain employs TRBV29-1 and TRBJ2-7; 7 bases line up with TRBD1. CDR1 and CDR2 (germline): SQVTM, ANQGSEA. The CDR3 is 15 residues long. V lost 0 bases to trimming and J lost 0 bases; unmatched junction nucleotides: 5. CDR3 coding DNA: TGCAGCGTTGAAGACCCGACAGGGAGCTCCTACGAGCAGTACTTC. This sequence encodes CSVEDPTGSSYEQYF.

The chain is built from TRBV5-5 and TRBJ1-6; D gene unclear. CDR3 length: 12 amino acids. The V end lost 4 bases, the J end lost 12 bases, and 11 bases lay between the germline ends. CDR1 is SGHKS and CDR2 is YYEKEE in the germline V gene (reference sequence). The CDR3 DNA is TGTGCCAGCAGCAACCCAGGAGGACCCCTCCACTTT. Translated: CASSNPGGPLHF. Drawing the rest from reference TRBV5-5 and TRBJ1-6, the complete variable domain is DAGVTQSPTHLIKTRGQQVTLRCSPISGHKSVSWYQQVLGQGPQFIFQYYEKEERGRGNFPDRFSARQFPNYSSELNVNALLLGDSALYLCASSNPGGPLHFGNGTRLTVT.

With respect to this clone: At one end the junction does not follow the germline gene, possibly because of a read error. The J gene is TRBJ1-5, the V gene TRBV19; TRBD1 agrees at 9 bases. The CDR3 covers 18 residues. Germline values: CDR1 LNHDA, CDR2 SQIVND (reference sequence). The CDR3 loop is CASSIRDRVYRSDQPQHF. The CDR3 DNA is TGTGCCAGTAGTATCCGGGACAGGGTTTACCGTAGCGATCAGCCCCAGCATTTT.

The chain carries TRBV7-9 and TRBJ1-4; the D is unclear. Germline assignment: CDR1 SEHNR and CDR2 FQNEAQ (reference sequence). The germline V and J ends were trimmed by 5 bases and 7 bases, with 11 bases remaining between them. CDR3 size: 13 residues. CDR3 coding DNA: TGTGCCAGCAGCCTCCTTGTTAGTGAAAAACTGTTTTTT. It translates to CASSLLVSEKLFF.

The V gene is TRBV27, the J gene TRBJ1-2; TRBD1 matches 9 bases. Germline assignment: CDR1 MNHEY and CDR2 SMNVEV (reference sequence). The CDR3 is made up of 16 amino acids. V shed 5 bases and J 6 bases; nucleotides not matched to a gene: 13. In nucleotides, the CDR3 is TGTGCCAGCAGTCCTAACCCGGGACAGGGAAGGAATGGCTACACCTTC. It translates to CASSPNPGQGRNGYTF.

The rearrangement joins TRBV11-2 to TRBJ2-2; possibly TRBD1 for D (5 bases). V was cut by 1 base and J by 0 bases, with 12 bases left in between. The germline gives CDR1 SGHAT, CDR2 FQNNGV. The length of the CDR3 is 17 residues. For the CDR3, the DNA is TGTGCCAGCAGCTTAGTAGTGGGGCGTACGAACACCGGGGAGCTGTTTTTT. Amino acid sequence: CASSLVVGRTNTGELFF.

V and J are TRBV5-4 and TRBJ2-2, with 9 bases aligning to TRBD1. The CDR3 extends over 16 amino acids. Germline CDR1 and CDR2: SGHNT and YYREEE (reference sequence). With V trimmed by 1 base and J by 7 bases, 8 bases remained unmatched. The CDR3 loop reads CASSLIGQGPDGELFF. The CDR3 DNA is TGTGCCAGCAGCTTGATTGGACAGGGGCCGGACGGGGAGCTGTTTTTT. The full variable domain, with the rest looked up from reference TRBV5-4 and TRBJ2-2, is ETGVTQSPTHLIKTRGQQVTLRCSSQSGHNTVSWYQQALGQGPQFIFQYYREEENGRGNFPPRFSGLQFPNYSSELNVNALELDDSALYLCASSLIGQGPDGELFFGEGSRLTVL.

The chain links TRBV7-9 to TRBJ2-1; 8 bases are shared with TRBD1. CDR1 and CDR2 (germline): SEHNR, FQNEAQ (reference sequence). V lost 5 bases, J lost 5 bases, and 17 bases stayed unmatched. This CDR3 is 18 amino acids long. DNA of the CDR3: TGTGCCAGCAGCCCGGGGACAGGAGGCTTTGTTTTTAACAATGAGCAGTTCTTC. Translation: CASSPGTGGFVFNNEQFF. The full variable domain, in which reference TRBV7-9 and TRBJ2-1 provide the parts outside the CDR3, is DTGVSQNPRHKITKRGQNVTFRCDPISEHNRLYWYRQTLGQGPEFLTYFQNEAQLEKSRLLSDRFSAERPKGSFSTLEIQRTEQGDSAMYLCASSPGTGGFVFNNEQFFGPGTRLTVL.

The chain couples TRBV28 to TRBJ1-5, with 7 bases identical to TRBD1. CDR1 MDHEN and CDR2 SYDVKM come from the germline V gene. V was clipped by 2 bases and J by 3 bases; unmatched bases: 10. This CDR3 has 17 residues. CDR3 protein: CASSLNLGQELNQPQHF. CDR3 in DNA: TGTGCCAGCAGTTTAAATCTCGGACAGGAACTCAATCAGCCCCAGCATTTT.

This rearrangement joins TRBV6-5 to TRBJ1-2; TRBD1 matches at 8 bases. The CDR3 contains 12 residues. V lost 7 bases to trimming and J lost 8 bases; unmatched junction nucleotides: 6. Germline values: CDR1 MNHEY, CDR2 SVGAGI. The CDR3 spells CASKAGQGGYTF. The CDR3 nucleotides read TGTGCCAGCAAAGCAGGACAGGGCGGCTACACCTTC.

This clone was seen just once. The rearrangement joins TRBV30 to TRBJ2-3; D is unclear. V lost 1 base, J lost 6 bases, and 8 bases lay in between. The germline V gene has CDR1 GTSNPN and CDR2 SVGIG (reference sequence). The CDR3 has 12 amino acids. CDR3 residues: CAWSALSDTQYF. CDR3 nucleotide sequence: TGTGCCTGGAGTGCCCTCTCGGATACGCAGTATTTT.

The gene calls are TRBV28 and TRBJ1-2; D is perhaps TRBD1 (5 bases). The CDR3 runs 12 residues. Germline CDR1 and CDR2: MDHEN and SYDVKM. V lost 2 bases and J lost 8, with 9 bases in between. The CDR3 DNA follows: TGTGCCAGCAGTTTACCCAGGGCCGGCTACACCTTC. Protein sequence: CASSLPRAGYTF.

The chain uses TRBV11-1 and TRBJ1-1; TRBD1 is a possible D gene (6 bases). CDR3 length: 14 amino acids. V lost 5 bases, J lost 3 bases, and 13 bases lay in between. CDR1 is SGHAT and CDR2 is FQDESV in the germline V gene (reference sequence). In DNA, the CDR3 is TGTGCCAGCAGCCCGATTGAGGGGGACACTGAAGCTTTCTTT. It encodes CASSPIEGDTEAFF. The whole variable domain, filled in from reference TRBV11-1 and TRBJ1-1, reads EAEVAQSPRYKITEKSQAVAFWCDPISGHATLYWYRQILGQGPELLVQFQDESVVDDSQLPKDRFSAERLKGVDSTLKIQPAELGDSAMYLCASSPIEGDTEAFFGQGTRLTVV.

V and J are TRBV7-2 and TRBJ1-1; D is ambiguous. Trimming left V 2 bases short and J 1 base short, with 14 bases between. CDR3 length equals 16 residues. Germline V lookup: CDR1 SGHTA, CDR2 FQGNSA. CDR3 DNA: TGTGCCAGCAGCTTATTTTCTACGCGATCGAACACTGAAGCTTTCTTT. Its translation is CASSLFSTRSNTEAFF.